This passage covers 11 T cell receptor beta chains from one sample sequenced in a study of cytomegalovirus exposure and HLA in healthy donors. It was with 60 Vbeta and 13 Jbeta primers that the PCR ran. Libraries were prepared by immunoSEQ multiplex PCR; TCRdb keeps only in-frame clonotypes and omits some of them. Of around 100,000 clones detected, around 75% appear once; the ten largest clones hold roughly 0.92%. Sequencing was performed on PBMCs. These receptors were collected from a woman aged 25 to 39 in good health and CMV-seronegative.

The rearrangement joins TRBV6-6 to TRBJ2-5, with 7 bases matching TRBD1. From germline, CDR1 is MNHNY and CDR2 SVGAGI (reference sequence). CDR3 length equals 16 residues. V lost 5 bases and J lost 4; bases outside the gene matches: 13. CDR3 coding DNA: TGTGCCAGCAGTCAAACGGGACAGCGGTTTGCAGAGACCCAGTACTTC. Translating gives CASSQTGQRFAETQYF.

This clone was counted once. The chain has TRBV11-3 and TRBJ2-3, with D perhaps TRBD2 (6 bases). Germline CDR1 is SGHNT and CDR2 is YENEEA. The CDR3 sequence is 14 residues long. V was cut by 5 bases and J by 3 bases, with 12 bases left in between. The CDR3 protein is CASSTGLFTDTQYF. The CDR3 DNA follows: TGTGCCAGCAGCACGGGACTTTTTACAGATACGCAGTATTTT.

This clone has a handful of counts. The CDR3 DNA reads TGTGCCAGCAGTGGTGCGGGGGATAATGAAAAACTGTTTTTT. It yields the protein CASSGAGDNEKLFF. This rearrangement joins TRBV6-6 to TRBJ1-4, with D maybe TRBD1 (5 bases). Germline V gene sequence: CDR1 MNHNY, CDR2 SVGAGI (reference sequence). CDR3 length: 14 residues. Trimming removed 5 bases from V and 4 bases from J, with 11 bases in between.

The rearrangement uses TRBV7-9 and TRBJ1-2; D remains ambiguous. This CDR3 spans 14 amino acids. The germline gives CDR1 SEHNR, CDR2 FQNEAQ (reference sequence). The ends were cut back, 2 bases at V and 4 bases at J, with 11 bases in the middle. The CDR3 sequence: CASSLWEGSYGYTF. CDR3 nucleotide sequence: TGTGCCAGCAGCTTATGGGAGGGAAGCTATGGCTACACCTTC.

The chain recombines TRBV11-2 with TRBJ2-1; TRBD1 aligns across 7 bases. The CDR3 runs to 15 residues. The germline CDR1 and CDR2 sequences are SGHAT and FQNNGV. V lost 3 bases to trimming and J lost 1 base; unmatched junction nucleotides: 3. CDR3: CASSFTGQSYNEQFF. Here the CDR3 DNA reads TGTGCCAGCAGCTTTACGGGACAGTCCTACAATGAGCAGTTCTTC.

This clone is medium-sized within its sample. The chain has TRBV25-1 and TRBJ2-1; D is possibly TRBD2 (6 bases). V was clipped by 5 bases and J by 5 bases, with 22 bases between them. The length of the CDR3 is 17 residues. Germline-derived CDR1 and CDR2 are MGHDK and SYGVNS. The CDR3 loop is CASSRSTAAGLNNEQFF. The CDR3 DNA reads TGTGCCAGCAGTAGAAGCACCGCGGCAGGACTAAACAATGAGCAGTTCTTC.

This clone was counted a few times. The V call is TRBV25-1, the J call TRBJ1-5; the D gene is possibly TRBD1 (6 bases). The CDR3 extends over 15 amino acids. Germline V gives CDR1 MGHDK, CDR2 SYGVNS. Trimming took 5 bases from V and 5 from J, leaving 16 bases between them. CDR3 DNA sequence: TGTGCCAGCAGTACAGGGTCTACCCACGATCAGCCCCAGCATTTT. It is translated as CASSTGSTHDQPQHF.

CDR3 in amino acids: CASSQSSSGNTIYF. The CDR3 nucleotides read TGTGCCAGCAGTCAAAGTAGCTCTGGAAACACCATATATTTT. The chain uses TRBV6-5 and TRBJ1-3; no reliable D call. This CDR3 contains 14 residues. Germline loops: CDR1 MNHEY, CDR2 SVGAGI. V dropped 5 bases and J dropped 0 bases, with 8 bases sitting between them.

The CDR3 DNA sequence: TGCGCCAGCAGTCACCCAAAGTCTACGACTGGAAACACCATATATTTT. It encodes CASSHPKSTTGNTIYF. The chain links TRBV23-1 to TRBJ1-3; D is ambiguous. TRBV23-1 is classed as an ORF, of uncertain function. V was trimmed by 3 bases and J by 2 bases, leaving 14 bases between them. The CDR3 is 16 amino acids.

This chain uses TRBV19 with TRBJ2-5; 9 bases map to TRBD2. CDR1 and CDR2 from the germline V gene are LNHDA and SQIVND (reference sequence). The CDR3 extends over 18 amino acids. Losses at the gene ends were 2 bases for V and 5 bases for J; bases not matched to a gene: 15. The CDR3 region is CASSINAAGGPISETQYF. In DNA form, the CDR3 reads TGTGCCAGTAGTATAAACGCCGCGGGAGGGCCGATTTCGGAGACCCAGTACTTC.

This chain's CDR3 is CASSVVSGGHTEAFF. The CDR3 nucleotides read TGTGCCAGCAGCGTAGTGTCAGGGGGTCATACTGAAGCTTTCTTT. The V gene is TRBV9, the J gene TRBJ1-1, with 7 bases matching TRBD1. This CDR3 region has 15 residues. J lost 5 bases, V lost 0 bases, and 7 bases had no gene match. Germline V lookup: CDR1 SGDLS, CDR2 YYNGEE.